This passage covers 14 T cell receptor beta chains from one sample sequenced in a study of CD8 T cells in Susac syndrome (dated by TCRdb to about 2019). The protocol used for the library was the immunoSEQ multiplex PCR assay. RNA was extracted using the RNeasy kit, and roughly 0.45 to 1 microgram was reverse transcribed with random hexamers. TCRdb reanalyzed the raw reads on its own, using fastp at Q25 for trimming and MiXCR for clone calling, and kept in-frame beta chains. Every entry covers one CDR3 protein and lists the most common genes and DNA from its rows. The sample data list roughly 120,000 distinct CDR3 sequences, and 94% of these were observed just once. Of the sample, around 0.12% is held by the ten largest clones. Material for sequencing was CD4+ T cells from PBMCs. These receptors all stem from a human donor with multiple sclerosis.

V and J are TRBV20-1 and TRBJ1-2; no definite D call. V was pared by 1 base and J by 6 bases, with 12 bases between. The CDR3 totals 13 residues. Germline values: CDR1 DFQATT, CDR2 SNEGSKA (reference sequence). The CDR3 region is CSARVVLEDGYTF. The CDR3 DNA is TGCAGTGCTAGAGTAGTGCTTGAGGATGGCTACACCTTC.

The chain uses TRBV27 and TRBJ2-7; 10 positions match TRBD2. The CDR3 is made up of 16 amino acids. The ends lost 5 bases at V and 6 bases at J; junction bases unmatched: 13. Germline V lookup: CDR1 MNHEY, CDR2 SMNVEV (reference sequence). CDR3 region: CASSPRIAGGRGEQYF. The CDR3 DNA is TGTGCCAGCAGTCCCCGGATAGCGGGGGGTCGGGGCGAGCAGTACTTC.

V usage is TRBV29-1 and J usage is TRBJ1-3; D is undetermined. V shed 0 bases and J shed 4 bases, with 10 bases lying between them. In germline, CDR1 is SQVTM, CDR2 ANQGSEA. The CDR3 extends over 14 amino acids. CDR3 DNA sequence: TGCAGCGTTGAAGATATCCGAGGAGGAAACACCATATATTTT. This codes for CSVEDIRGGNTIYF. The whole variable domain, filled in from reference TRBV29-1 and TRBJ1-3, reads SAVISQKPSRDICQRGTSLTIQCQVDSQVTMMFWYRQQPGQSLTLIATANQGSEATYESGFVIDKFPISRPNLTFSTLTVSNMSPEDSSIYLCSVEDIRGGNTIYFGEGSWLTVV.

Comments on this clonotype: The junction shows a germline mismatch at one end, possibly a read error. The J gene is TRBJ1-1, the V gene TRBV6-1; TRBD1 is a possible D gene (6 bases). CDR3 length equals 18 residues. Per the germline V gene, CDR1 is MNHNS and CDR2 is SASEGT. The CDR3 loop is CASCDSPSGGTGNPEAFF. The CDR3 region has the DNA TGTGCCAGCTGCGATAGCCCATCTGGAGGTACAGGGAACCCTGAAGCTTTCTTT.

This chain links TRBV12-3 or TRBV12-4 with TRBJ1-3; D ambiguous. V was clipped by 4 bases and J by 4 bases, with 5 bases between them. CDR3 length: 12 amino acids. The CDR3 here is CASSSWGNTIYF. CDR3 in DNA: TGTGCCAGCAGTTCATGGGGAAACACCATATATTTT.

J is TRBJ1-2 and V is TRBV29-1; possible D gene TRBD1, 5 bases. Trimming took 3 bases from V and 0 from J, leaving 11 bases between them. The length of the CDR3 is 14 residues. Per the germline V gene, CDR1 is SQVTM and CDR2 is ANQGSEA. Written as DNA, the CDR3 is TGCAGCGTTGATGGGACGGTTGCTAACTATGGCTACACCTTC. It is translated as CSVDGTVANYGYTF.

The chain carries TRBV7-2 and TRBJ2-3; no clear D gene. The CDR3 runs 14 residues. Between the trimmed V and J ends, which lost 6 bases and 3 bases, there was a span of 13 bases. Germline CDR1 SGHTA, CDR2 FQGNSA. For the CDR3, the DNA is TGTGCCAGCAGGCCCGGGTTTACTACAGATACGCAGTATTTT. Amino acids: CASRPGFTTDTQYF.

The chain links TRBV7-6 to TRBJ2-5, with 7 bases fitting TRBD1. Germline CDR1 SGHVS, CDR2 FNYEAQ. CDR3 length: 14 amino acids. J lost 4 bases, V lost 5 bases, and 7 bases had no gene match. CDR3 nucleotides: TGTGCCAGCAGCGAAGGACAGGCAAGAGAGACCCAGTACTTC. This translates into CASSEGQARETQYF. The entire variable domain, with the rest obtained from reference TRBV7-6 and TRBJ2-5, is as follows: GAGVSQSPRYKVTKRGQDVALRCDPISGHVSLYWYRQALGQGPEFLTYFNYEAQQDKSGLPNDRFSAERPEGSISTLTIQRTEQRDSAMYRCASSEGQARETQYFGPGTRLLVL.

DNA for the CDR3: TGTGCCAGCAGTGAGGCAGGGACTAATCAGCCCCAGCATTTT. Its protein is CASSEAGTNQPQHF. The chain couples TRBV2 to TRBJ1-5; weak D call: TRBD1 (5 bases). The CDR3 spans 14 residues. Germline V gene data show CDR1 as SNHLY and CDR2 as FYNNEI. The V end was cut by 3 bases, the J end by 4 bases, with 10 bases between.

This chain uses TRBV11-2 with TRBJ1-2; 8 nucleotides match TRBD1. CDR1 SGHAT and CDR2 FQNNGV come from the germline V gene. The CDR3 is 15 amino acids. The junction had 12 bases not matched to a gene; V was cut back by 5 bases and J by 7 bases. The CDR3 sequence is CASSPRSGTGGGYTF. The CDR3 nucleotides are TGTGCCAGCAGCCCCAGATCCGGGACAGGAGGTGGCTACACCTTC.

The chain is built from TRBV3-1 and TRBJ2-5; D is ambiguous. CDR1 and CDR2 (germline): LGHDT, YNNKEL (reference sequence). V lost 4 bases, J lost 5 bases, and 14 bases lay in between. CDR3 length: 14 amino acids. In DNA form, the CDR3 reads TGTGCCAGCAGCCTGGTGCAGCGAATGGAGACCCAGTACTTC. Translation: CASSLVQRMETQYF.

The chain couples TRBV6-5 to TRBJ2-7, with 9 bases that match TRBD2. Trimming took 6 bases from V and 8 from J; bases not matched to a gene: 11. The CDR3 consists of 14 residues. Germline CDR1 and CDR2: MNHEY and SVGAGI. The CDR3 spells CASSQGLATLKQYF. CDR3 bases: TGTGCCAGCAGCCAGGGACTAGCTACTCTTAAGCAGTACTTC.

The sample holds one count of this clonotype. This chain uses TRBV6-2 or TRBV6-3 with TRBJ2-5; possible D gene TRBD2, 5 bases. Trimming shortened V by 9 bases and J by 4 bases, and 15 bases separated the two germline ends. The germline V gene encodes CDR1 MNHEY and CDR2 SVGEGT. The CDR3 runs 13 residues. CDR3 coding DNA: TGTGCCAGTTTCCGGGCCCGGGGAGAGACCCAGTACTTC. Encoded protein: CASFRARGETQYF.

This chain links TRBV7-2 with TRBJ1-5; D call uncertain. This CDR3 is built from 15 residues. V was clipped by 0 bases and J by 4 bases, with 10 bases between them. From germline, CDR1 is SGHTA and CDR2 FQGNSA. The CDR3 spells CASSLAQGGNQPQHF. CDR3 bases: TGTGCCAGCAGCTTAGCGCAAGGAGGGAATCAGCCCCAGCATTTT.